Detailed here is one T cell receptor beta chain. Its matching antigen is unknown. Running of the v3.0 immunoSEQ assay took place at survey level. TCRdb's copy holds only in-frame clones and misses some; the assay was immunoSEQ multiplex PCR. The table shows almost 30,000 clones, with approximately 90% occurring only once. Cryopreserved PBMC, at roughly 0.85-11 million per sample, were present before DNA extraction. This sample was taken from a study of long-term antiretroviral therapy in people with HIV. Findings of the study overall: HIV repertoires had narrower CDR3 length ranges than controls. Pre-ART expanded clones dominated the repertoire at every time point.

The input for sequencing was unsorted PBMCs, taken 3.2 years before starting antiretroviral therapy. This TCR was sampled from a man aged 50 to 60 with HIV.

The CDR3: CASWRSGNYEQYF. CDR3 nucleotide sequence: TGTGCCAGCTGGCGTAGCGGAAACTACGAGCAGTACTTC. This chain joins TRBV6-5 and TRBJ2-7; perhaps TRBD2 as D (6 bases). The CDR3 consists of 13 residues. V gave up 8 bases and J gave up 3 bases, with 14 bases separating them. Germline assignment: CDR1 MNHEY and CDR2 SVGAGI.